These T cell receptor beta chains were read from a single sample in a study of identifying expanded T cells in peripheral blood. Libraries were prepared by immunoSEQ multiplex PCR; TCRdb keeps only in-frame clonotypes and omits some of them. The repertoire holds 85,000 to 100,000 clones, around 88% seen once, with around 4.1% in the top ten. The material sequenced was blood. All receptors derive from a person aged 18 to 70 in good health. Each CDR3 is given with its conserved first and last residue. The D gene is left open where the match is weak.

D gene	V gene	CDR3 protein
.	TRBV6-1	CASRKSNRVDGYTF
TRBD1	TRBV19	CASHLRGRVEKLFF
TRBD1	TRBV11-2	CATADRGATYEQYF
TRBD1	TRBV9	CASSVGGTGPITGELFF
TRBD1	TRBV18	CASSFSGTVPQEQYF
.	TRBV28	CASSFDRWEETQYF
.	TRBV28	CASSSPRKGAYEQYF
.	TRBV7-6	CASSLAGFKGDEQFF
.	TRBV7-2	CASSLARGASDTQYF
TRBD2	TRBV19	CASSISPGLAGQTYEQYF
.	TRBV6-4	CASSSGSTDTQYF
.	TRBV5-1	CASIGDSQETQYF
TRBD2	TRBV6-5	CASTGLAGVGEQYF
TRBD2	TRBV7-3	CASSLTGTSGGPFSSTDTQYF
.	TRBV6-4	CASSERGPSSNEQFF
.	TRBV5-1	CASSEGPLSGYTF
.	TRBV9	CASSVALVTEQFF
TRBD1	TRBV6-6	CASSYGQGNTEAFF
TRBD1	TRBV30	CAWSRDRGLGYTF
.	TRBV7-3	CASSFTGNGQETQYF
.	TRBV5-6	CASSLGGSSYEQYF
.	TRBV4-2	CASSKGGGGNTGELFF
.	TRBV6-4	CASSEYGTRTGAFF
.	TRBV6-5	CASSYAYEQYF
.	TRBV7-6	CASSLGHYNSPLHF
.	TRBV27	CASSELVDNEQFF
TRBD2	TRBV7-2	CASSQALAGYEQYF
TRBD1	TRBV9	CASSQARTGGGGYTF
.	TRBV6-4	CASSDEGTDTQYF
TRBD2	TRBV9	CASSATSDQETQYF
.	TRBV7-2	CASSLAWTQEQYF
TRBD1	TRBV11-2	CASSSTGMNTEAFF
.	TRBV4-1	CASSRNSNTEAFF
.	TRBV4-1	CASSQDRLSSYEQYF